This T cell receptor beta chain was profiled in a study of blood T cell repertoires in COVID-19. Repertoires were generated with immunoSEQ multiplex PCR, while TCRdb's copy carries only in-frame clones and drops some. The profile covers under 95,000 clones, with 87% appearing a single time and less than 5% taken by the ten largest. Trimming pared 6 bases from V and 0 bases from J, leaving 11 bases between. Germline CDR1 is LNHDA and CDR2 is SQIVND (reference sequence). This CDR3 is built from 15 residues. This receptor was taken from a woman of 80 years or more with acute or convalescent COVID-19. This chain links TRBV19 with TRBJ1-4, with D unclear. The sample consisted of peripheral blood. CDR3 sequence (DNA): TGTGCCAGTAGGGGCAGACCCTCAACTAATGAAAAACTGTTTTTT. It translates to CASRGRPSTNEKLFF.